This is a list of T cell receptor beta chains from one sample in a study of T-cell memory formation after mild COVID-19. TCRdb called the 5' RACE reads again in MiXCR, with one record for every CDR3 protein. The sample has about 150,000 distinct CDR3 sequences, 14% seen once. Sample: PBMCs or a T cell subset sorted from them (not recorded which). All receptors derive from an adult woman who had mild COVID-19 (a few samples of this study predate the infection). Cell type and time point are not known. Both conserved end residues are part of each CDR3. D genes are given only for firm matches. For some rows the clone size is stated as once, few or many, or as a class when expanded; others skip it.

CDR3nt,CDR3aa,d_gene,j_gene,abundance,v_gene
TGTGCCAGCAGTGGTACGGGACGGGGGAATGAGCAGTTCTTC,CASSGTGRGNEQFF,.,TRBJ2-1,few,TRBV25-1
TGTGCCAGCAGTTACTCTCGGACAGTCTCTGGAAACACCATATATTTT,CASSYSRTVSGNTIYF,.,TRBJ1-3,few,TRBV6-5
TGTGCCAGCAGCTTAGGAGAAGGGACAGGGGGCCGGACTCGGGGAGCTTTCTTT,CASSLGEGTGGRTRGAFF,TRBD1,TRBJ1-1,.,TRBV7-9
TGTGCCAGCAGCCGAGGACAGGGGAACACTGAAGCTTTCTTT,CASSRGQGNTEAFF,TRBD1,TRBJ1-1,many,TRBV7-8
TGTGCCAGCAACCGTGTTACAGATACGCAGTATTTT,CASNRVTDTQYF,.,TRBJ2-3,many,TRBV9
TGTGCCAGCAGTTACTTGGCGGGAGGCGGTGATACGCAGTATTTT,CASSYLAGGGDTQYF,TRBD2,TRBJ2-3,few,TRBV6-5
TGTGCCAGCAGCGTATCCTTGAAGACTGAGCAGTACTTC,CASSVSLKTEQYF,.,TRBJ2-7,few,TRBV9
TGCAGTGCTAGAGATTCAACGATTGGGAGCGGGAGTTCCTACGAGCAGTACTTC,CSARDSTIGSGSSYEQYF,TRBD2,TRBJ2-7,.,TRBV20-1
TGTGCCAGCAGTTACTCGATCGTGGGGGGGAAGGCTGAAGCTTTCTTT,CASSYSIVGGKAEAFF,.,TRBJ1-1,.,TRBV6-5
TGTGCCAGCAGCCCCTGGGGACTAGCGGTAGAGTCCGGGGAGCTGTTTTTT,CASSPWGLAVESGELFF,TRBD2,TRBJ2-2,.,TRBV7-2
TGTGCCACCAGCAGCTCGGGAACCTATGGCTACACCTTC,CATSSSGTYGYTF,.,TRBJ1-2,.,TRBV15
TGCGCCAGCAGCGTACAGGGAGTTGGAACTGAAGCTTTCTTT,CASSVQGVGTEAFF,.,TRBJ1-1,.,TRBV5-1
TGTGCCAGCAGCTTAGTAGGTGCAGGGGGGAATAACTATGGCTACACCTTC,CASSLVGAGGNNYGYTF,TRBD1,TRBJ1-2,few,TRBV7-2
TGTGCCACCTCGGGGTCCACCTACAATGAGCAGTTCTTC,CATSGSTYNEQFF,.,TRBJ2-1,few,TRBV19
TGTGCCAGCAGTTTACAGGGGGTTCAGCCCCAGCATTTT,CASSLQGVQPQHF,TRBD1,TRBJ1-5,few,TRBV12-3/TRBV12-4
TGTGCCAGCAGCTCTACGGGACAGGGTTCCTACAATGAGCAGTTCTTC,CASSSTGQGSYNEQFF,TRBD1,TRBJ2-1,few,TRBV9
TGTGCCAGCAGCCTCGGGACGCCAGCCTACGAGCAGTACTTC,CASSLGTPAYEQYF,.,TRBJ2-7,.,TRBV12-3/TRBV12-4
TGTGCCACCAGCAGAGTTGCCGATGGCTACACCTTC,CATSRVADGYTF,.,TRBJ1-2,few,TRBV15
TGTGCCAGCAGCTTACCCTTGGAGACTAGCGGAGATTACAATGAGCAGTTCTTC,CASSLPLETSGDYNEQFF,TRBD2,TRBJ2-1,.,TRBV7-2
TGTGCCAGCAGCCAGGGGCTGTACGAGCAGTACTTC,CASSQGLYEQYF,.,TRBJ2-7,few,TRBV13
TGTGCCAGCAGCCAAGATACGGGGGGGCCAGATACGCAGTATTTT,CASSQDTGGPDTQYF,TRBD2,TRBJ2-3,few,TRBV4-2
TGTGCCAGCAGCGTAGATGGGGGCCGAGACAATGAGCAGTTCTTC,CASSVDGGRDNEQFF,.,TRBJ2-1,few,TRBV7-7
TGTGCCATCAGTGCCCTGACTGGGGGGCAGCCCCCCTCGAACACCGGGGAGCTGTTTTTT,CAISALTGGQPPSNTGELFF,.,TRBJ2-2,few,TRBV10-3